This T cell receptor beta chain stems from a study of cytomegalovirus exposure and HLA in healthy donors (dated by TCRdb to about 2017). In the study overall: An earlier analysis of approximately 600 of the donors reported 276 Gb of sequence data and roughly 100 million unique TCR beta sequences from about 180 million T cells. The study combined high-throughput TCR immunosequencing, statistical association of individual TCRs with disease status, and machine learning to predict cytomegalovirus infection status. To decide whether each TCR beta V gene segment behaved as functional or pseudogenic, an earlier analysis of fewer than 750 of the donors relied on high-throughput TCR beta sequencing. To study patterns of TCR occurrence, a later analysis re-analyzed previously published TCR beta repertoires from several hundred donors and added high-resolution HLA genotyping. Donor age, sex, ethnicity and CMV serostatus were compiled alongside the repertoire data. On average, roughly 200,000 unique TCR beta nucleotide sequences were sequenced per donor among some 420 genotyped donors of the cohort, with roughly 18% of those sequences being non-productive. An early release that covered fewer than 750 HLA-typed donors contained around 300 gigabases of sequencing data and 85 million to 100 million unique TCR sequences. Every repertoire in the discovery cohort had been generated on one and the same sequencing platform. Rather than drawing on any new phenotypic data, the later analysis identified candidate immune exposures from TCR beta sequences and the way those sequences occurred across donors. The study aimed to test whether signatures of past pathogen exposure could be identified by cataloging public T cell receptors. Typing coverage differed by locus: A, B, C, DRB1 and DQB1 were typed in about 620-640 donors, DQA1 in about 500, DPA1 in around 610, and DPB1 in just under 480. Class I and class II HLA loci were covered by the typing at four-digit resolution. Besides the first cohort of roughly 640 subjects, a separate validation cohort made up of roughly 120 different subjects was used. Roughly 5 DR-DQ haplotypes were handled as single units for association and clustering because linkage in the cohort was strong. Using immunosequencing, the study profiled T cell repertoires from about 620 subjects and related those repertoires to cytomegalovirus serostatus. A later genetic analysis used genome-wide SNP genotypes for about three fifths of the 666 donors, treating that subset as a discovery cohort. Of the approximately 400 genotyped donors, approximately 80% fell in the genetic ancestry cluster associated with self-reported Caucasian donors. Broader findings and caveats from the paper: CMV serostatus was the only immune exposure information available for the cohort. This cohort had only TCR beta chains sequenced, and the lack of alpha or paired-chain data limited which features could be detected. According to the authors, the approach could potentially be generalized to other disease states and immunological phenotypes. A total of 164 TCR beta chains were listed by the study as associated with cytomegalovirus. In a later genetic analysis, fewer N-insertions in productive TCRs were reported among donors in an Asian-associated ancestry cluster than the roughly 710-donor mean. A cluster of highly shared sequence variants was judged likely to represent a technical artifact of the sequencing pipeline. Correlated functional status among segregating V segments might be attributable to linkage disequilibrium, but an unknown experimental factor could not be ruled out. A further reported finding was that TCR beta sequences accurately predicted the HLA-A and HLA-B alleles for most subjects in the first cohort. Because counts were too low, fewer than 20 rarely observed V segments, including chromosome 9 orphons, were excluded from the earlier analysis of 500 to 700 of the donors. In a later analysis, the rate of TCR association differed among HLA loci, with DRB1 alleles having the most associated TCRs and HLA-C alleles having the fewest. The classifier was reported to diagnose cytomegalovirus status with high specificity and sensitivity in both the original cohort and the validation cohort. A few of the identified cytomegalovirus-associated TCR beta chains were confirmed in vitro to be specific for cytomegalovirus antigens. According to a later analysis, most CMV-associated TCR beta chains appeared to be HLA-restricted, and the HLA associations seemed to be driven largely by CMV exposure. A later analysis associated about 17,000 TCR beta sequences with specific HLA alleles at a false discovery rate of 0.05. When HLA alleles, especially DR and DQ, strongly co-occurred, attributing TCR associations to individual alleles was difficult. In an earlier analysis of more than 500 of the donors, most TCR beta V segments appeared in productive rearrangements about 87% or about 30% of the time, broadly matching IMGT annotations. Several of the top co-occurrence clusters appeared to be linked to parvovirus B19, influenza, CMV and Epstein-Barr virus, according to a later analysis. In a later genetic analysis, a missense DCLRE1C variant was associated with V-gene and J-gene trimming of TCR beta chains, and the association was replicated in an independent cohort. Because HLA typing was missing for some donors at each locus, association tests included only the typed subset. Compared with equally common non-associated chains, HLA-associated TCR beta chains in a later analysis were more clonally expanded and had lower generation probabilities. Roughly uniform sequencing depth across donors was assumed in presence/absence analyses, although this assumption may not hold. Across donors, most TCR sequences were observed very rarely, whereas some public TCRs were present in many individuals.

As for this clone: The specificity of this receptor is unknown. It has no much larger one-base neighbor in the sample; base qualities were not kept.

Library preparation employed the immunoSEQ multiplex PCR assay. For the multiplex PCR, a mixture combining 60 forward primers for TCR Vbeta segments and 13 reverse primers for TCR Jbeta segments was used. A multiplex PCR assay on genomic DNA amplified the CDR3 region of rearranged TCR beta genes. On the Illumina HiSeq System, the amplified TCR beta libraries were sequenced as 87-base-pair reads. Concerning the study's data processing: A later analysis tallied roughly 80 million unique TCR beta chains across the 700 or so repertoires, and about 10 million of those chains were shared by two or more donors. A nearest-neighbor algorithm error-corrected the raw reads and collapsed the reads into unique sequences, merging closely related sequences to remove PCR and sequencing errors. Alignment of CDR3 sequences to IMGT reference sequences was used to assign V, D and J gene segments. For a sequence to be retained, a match of at least six nucleotides was required to both a V gene segment and a J gene segment. Rearrangements were classified as productive when the CDR3 lacked stop codons and remained in frame with V and J, and all other rearrangements were classified as non-productive. Following IMGT convention, CDR3 was defined as the stretch from the second conserved V-encoded cysteine to the conserved J-encoded phenylalanine. Sequences without an unambiguous match to a single V gene segment were excluded from the earlier analysis of a few hundred of the donors. An earlier analysis of about 600 of the donors called V segments functional above 56.7% productive rearrangements and segregating when the between-donor standard deviation exceeded 5%. A statistical classification framework was built to diagnose cytomegalovirus status from the catalog of TCR beta chain sequences. A later analysis assigned V and J genes by comparing TCR nucleotide sequences with IMGT/GENE-DB human TR gene sequences. The TCRdist pipeline was used in a later analysis to assign CDR3 sequences and most-parsimonious VDJ recombination scenarios. In a later analysis, each TCR beta chain was defined by its CDR3 amino acid sequence together with its V-gene family, and reads without a unique V-gene family were excluded. A later analysis removed roughly 590 highly shared, low-generation-probability nucleotide sequences to deal with suspected cross-contamination and a sequencing artifact. In a later analysis, a clonal expansion index for each public chain was calculated from normalized within-repertoire ranks of inferred template counts. In a later analysis, generation probabilities were computed with a VDJ recombination model fitted to out-of-frame rearrangements, and the resulting probabilities were checked against IGoR. Hypergeometric tests were used in a later analysis to score TCR-TCR, TCR-HLA and TCR-CMV co-occurrence, with a repertoire-size bias correction applied to the TCR pairs. To estimate false discovery rates, a later analysis permuted the HLA or CMV assignments 20 times. A later analysis grouped co-occurring TCRs with DBSCAN, adding TCRdist sequence similarity when clustering within HLA-allele-positive subsets. Repertoires with fewer than 30,000 or more than 120,000 public chains were left out of co-occurrence clustering, as were a few repertoires with anomalous nucleotide sharing. The table was pulled from immuneACCESS by TCRdb, which kept in-frame rearrangements only. Such tables lose some clones; where checked, under half of the loss comes from unresolved V genes, and the rest has no known cause. V and J calls and clone size are as listed in that table; D and trimming were resolved from the DNA. The sample yields roughly 180,000 clones; approximately 79% were counted once. The biggest ten clones account for over 13% of the sample.

In total, 630 or so healthy bone marrow donors made up the cohort. At the time of sampling, every cohort member was nominally healthy, though immune exposures that went unrecorded were likely present. The donor tested CMV seropositive, placing the donor among the 310 or so seropositive members of the cohort. Every donor gave a peripheral blood sample, and the peripheral blood mononuclear cells from that sample were used for TCR beta sequencing. The Qiagen DNeasy Blood Extraction Kit was used to extract genomic DNA from the blood cell samples. The sequenced material came from PBMCs. The TCR comes from a middle-aged man in good health and CMV-seropositive.

The CDR3 protein sequence reads: CASSELLRTMYSNQPQHF. The DNA sequence reads TGTGCCAGCAGTGAACTGCTTAGGACAATGTATAGCAATCAGCCCCAGCATTTT. This sequence uses TRBV6-1 and TRBJ1-5; D gene: possibly TRBD1, on 5 matching bases. The V and J ends are trimmed by 2 bases and 0 bases, leaving 17 bases between them. There are 18 amino acids in the CDR3, from cysteine to phenylalanine inclusive. The read is trimmed to its CDR3 DNA, 54 bases read in frame from base 1. CDR1 and CDR2 were assigned from the germline V gene as MNHNS and SASEGT.